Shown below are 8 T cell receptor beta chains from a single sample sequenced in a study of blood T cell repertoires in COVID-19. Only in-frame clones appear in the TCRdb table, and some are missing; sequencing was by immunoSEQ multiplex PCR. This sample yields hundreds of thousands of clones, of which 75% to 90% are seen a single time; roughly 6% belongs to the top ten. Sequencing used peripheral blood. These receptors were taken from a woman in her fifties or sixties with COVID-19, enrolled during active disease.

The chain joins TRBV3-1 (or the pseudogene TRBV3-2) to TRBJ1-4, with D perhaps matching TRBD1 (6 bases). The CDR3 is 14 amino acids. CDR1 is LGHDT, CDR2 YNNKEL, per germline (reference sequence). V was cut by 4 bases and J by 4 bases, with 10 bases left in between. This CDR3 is CASSPYRDNEKLFF. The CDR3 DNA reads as TGTGCCAGCAGCCCATACAGGGATAATGAAAAACTGTTTTTT.

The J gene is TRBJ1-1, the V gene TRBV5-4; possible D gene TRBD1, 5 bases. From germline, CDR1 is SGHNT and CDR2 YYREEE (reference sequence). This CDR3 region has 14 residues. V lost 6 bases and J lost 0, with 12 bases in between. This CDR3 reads CASTTAGLNTEAFF. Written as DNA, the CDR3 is TGTGCCAGCACCACGGCAGGGTTGAACACTGAAGCTTTCTTT.

CDR3 coding DNA: TGTGCCAGCAGCGGAACAGGGGTTTGGGCAGATACGCAGTATTTT. It encodes CASSGTGVWADTQYF. This chain uses TRBV9 with TRBJ2-3, with 7 bases identical to TRBD1. CDR1 and CDR2 from the germline V gene are SGDLS and YYNGEE. The trim removed 3 bases at V and 4 bases at J, leaving 8 bases unmatched. The CDR3 extends over 15 amino acids. The full variable domain, in which reference TRBV9 and TRBJ2-3 provide the parts outside the CDR3, is DSGVTQTPKHLITATGQRVTLRCSPRSGDLSVYWYQQSLDQGLQFLIQYYNGEERAKGNILERFSAQQFPDLHSELNLSSLELGDSALYFCASSGTGVWADTQYFGPGTRLTVL.

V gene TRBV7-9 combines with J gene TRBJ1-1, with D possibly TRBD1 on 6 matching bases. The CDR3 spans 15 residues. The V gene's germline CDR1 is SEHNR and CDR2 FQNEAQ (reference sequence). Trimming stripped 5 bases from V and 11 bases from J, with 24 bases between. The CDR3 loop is CASSPSGQRADGAFF. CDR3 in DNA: TGTGCCAGCAGCCCGAGCGGACAGAGAGCTGATGGGGCTTTCTTT.

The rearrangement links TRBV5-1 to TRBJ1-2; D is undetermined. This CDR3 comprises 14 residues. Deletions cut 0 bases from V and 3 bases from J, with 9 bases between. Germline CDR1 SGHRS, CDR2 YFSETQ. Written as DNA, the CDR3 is TGCGCCAGCAGCTTGGGCGGAGCAGACTATGGCTACACCTTC. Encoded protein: CASSLGGADYGYTF.

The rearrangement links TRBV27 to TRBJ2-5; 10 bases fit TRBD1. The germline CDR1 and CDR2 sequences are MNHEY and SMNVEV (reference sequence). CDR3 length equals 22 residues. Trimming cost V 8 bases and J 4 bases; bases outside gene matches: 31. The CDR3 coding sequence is TGTGCCAGCTCCACTCACGCCGGGACAGGGGCCCACCTGGCTGCTGGGGCAGAGACCCAGTACTTC. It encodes CASSTHAGTGAHLAAGAETQYF.

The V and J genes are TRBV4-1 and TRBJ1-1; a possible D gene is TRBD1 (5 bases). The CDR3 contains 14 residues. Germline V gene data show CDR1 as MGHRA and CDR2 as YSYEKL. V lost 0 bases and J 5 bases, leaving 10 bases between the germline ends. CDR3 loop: CASSQEKGRTEAFF. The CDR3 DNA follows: TGCGCCAGCAGCCAAGAAAAGGGGCGAACTGAAGCTTTCTTT.

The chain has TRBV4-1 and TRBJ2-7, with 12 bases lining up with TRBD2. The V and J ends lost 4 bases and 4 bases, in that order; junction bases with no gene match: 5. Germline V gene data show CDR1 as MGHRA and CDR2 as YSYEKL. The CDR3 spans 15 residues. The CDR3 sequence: CASSLLAGGPYEQYF. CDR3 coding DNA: TGCGCCAGCAGCCTCCTAGCGGGAGGGCCTTACGAGCAGTACTTC.